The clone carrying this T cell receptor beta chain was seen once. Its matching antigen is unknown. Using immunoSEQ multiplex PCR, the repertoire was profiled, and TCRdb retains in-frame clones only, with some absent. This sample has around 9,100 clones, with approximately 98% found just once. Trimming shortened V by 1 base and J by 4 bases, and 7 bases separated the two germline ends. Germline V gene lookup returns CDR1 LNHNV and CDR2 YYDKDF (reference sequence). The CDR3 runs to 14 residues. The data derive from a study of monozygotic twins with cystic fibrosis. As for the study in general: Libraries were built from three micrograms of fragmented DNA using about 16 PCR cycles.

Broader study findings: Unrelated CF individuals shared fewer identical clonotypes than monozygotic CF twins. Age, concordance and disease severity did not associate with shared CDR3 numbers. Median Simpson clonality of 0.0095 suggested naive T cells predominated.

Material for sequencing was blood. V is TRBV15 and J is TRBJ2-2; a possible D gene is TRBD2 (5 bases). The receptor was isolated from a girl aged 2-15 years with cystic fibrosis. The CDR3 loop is CATSRAGSTGELFF. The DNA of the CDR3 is TGTGCCACCAGCAGAGCGGGGAGCACCGGGGAGCTGTTTTTT. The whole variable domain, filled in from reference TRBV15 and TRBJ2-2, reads DAMVIQNPRYQVTQFGKPVTLSCSQTLNHNVMYWYQQKSSQAPKLLFHYYDKDFNNEADTPDNFQSRRPNTSFCFLDIRSPGLGDTAMYLCATSRAGSTGELFFGEGSRLTVL.